The rows below give T cell receptor beta chains drawn from one sample of a study of CD4+ T cells in melanoma. Profiled with immunoSEQ multiplex PCR; TCRdb holds only in-frame clones, not every one. The sample consists of about 140,000 clones, 80% to 95% of them appearing once. These receptors were collected from a human donor with melanoma. Both conserved end residues are part of each CDR3. A D gene is named only where the DNA matches it firmly. Size is omitted from some rows. Given values are once, few, many or a class for expanded clones.

j_call v_call clone_size d_call cdr3_length cdr3_nt cdr3_aa
TRBJ1-2 TRBV6-5 . TRBD1 14 TGTGCCAGCAGGTATCTAGGGGGCAGCTATGGCTACACCTTC CASRYLGGSYGYTF
TRBJ2-5 TRBV5-5 . . 15 TGTGCCAGCAGCTTGGGATGGGGGGTTGGAGAGACCCAGTACTTC CASSLGWGVGETQYF
TRBJ2-5 TRBV5-6 . . 15 TGTGCCAGCAGCTCCATGAGTGAACCCCAAGAGACCCAGTACTTC CASSSMSEPQETQYF
TRBJ2-3 TRBV11-2 . . 13 TGTGCCAGCAGTAGGGTCTGGGGGGATACGCAGTATTTT CASSRVWGDTQYF
TRBJ2-6 TRBV7-9 . . 15 TGTGCCAGCAGCTTTACGGGGGCCGGGGCCAACGTCCTGACTTTC CASSFTGAGANVLTF
TRBJ2-7 TRBV5-6 . . 15 TGTGCCAGCAGCCCACCTAAGACTAGTCCCTACGAGCAGTACTTC CASSPPKTSPYEQYF
TRBJ1-2 TRBV5-1 . . 13 TGCGCCAGCCGATCCCTGGATACCTCGGACCACACCTTC CASRSLDTSDHTF
TRBJ1-1 TRBV18 . . 13 TGTGCCAGCTCACCAGGGATGAACACTGAAGCTTTCTTT CASSPGMNTEAFF
TRBJ2-7 TRBV19 . . 11 TGTGCCAGTAGTAACCGCGGGGAGCAGTACTTC CASSNRGEQYF
TRBJ2-3 TRBV5-1 once . 14 TGCGCCAGCAGCTCCACAGGGAACACAGATACGCAGTATTTT CASSSTGNTDTQYF
TRBJ2-2 TRBV5-1 . . 16 TGCGCCAGCAGCTCTGGGGAACGGGCAGGCGCCGGGGAGCTGTTTTTT CASSSGERAGAGELFF